What follows are 16 T cell receptor beta chains derived from one specimen sequenced in a study of T cell responses to AZD1222 COVID-19 vaccine. Here immunoSEQ multiplex PCR was the method, and the copy in TCRdb shows in-frame clones only, minus some. The sample carries roughly 100,000 clones, around 89% recorded once. The sample was peripheral blood, taken on day 0 of AZD1222 vaccination. The receptors come from an adult in good health.

CDR3 bases: TGTGCCAGTAGTACTGACAGGGCCAACGTCCTGACTTTC. It is translated as CASSTDRANVLTF. This chain connects TRBV19 to TRBJ2-6; D not certain. The CDR3 extends over 13 amino acids. V lost 4 bases and J lost 5, with 6 bases in between. CDR1 and CDR2 from the germline V gene are LNHDA and SQIVND (reference sequence).

This chain uses TRBV2 with TRBJ1-2, with 8 bases lining up with TRBD1. Germline loops: CDR1 SNHLY, CDR2 FYNNEI. The trim removed 0 bases at V and 10 bases at J, leaving 7 bases unmatched. The CDR3 is 14 amino acids. CDR3 in amino acids: CASSEAGTGTAYTF. As DNA, the CDR3 is TGTGCCAGCAGTGAAGCTGGGACAGGCACCGCCTACACCTTC.

CDR3 DNA sequence: TGTGCCAGCAGCTTGGGGGGCGGTATTGCTGCTAATGAAAAACTGTTTTTT. Its protein is CASSLGGGIAANEKLFF. The V and J genes are TRBV5-8 and TRBJ1-4, with D possibly being TRBD1 (5 bases). V was cut by 0 bases and J by 3 bases, with 15 bases left in between. Germline V gene sequence: CDR1 SGHTS, CDR2 YDEGEE. The CDR3 has 17 amino acids.

The V and J genes are TRBV5-4 and TRBJ2-1, with 12 bases lining up with TRBD2. CDR3 size: 16 residues. Looked up from germline, CDR1 is SGHNT and CDR2 is YYREEE (reference sequence). V was clipped by 1 base and J by 6 bases; unmatched bases: 5. In DNA form, the CDR3 reads TGTGCCAGCAGCTTGTTTGGGACTAGCGGGTTCAATGAGCAGTTCTTC. Its protein is CASSLFGTSGFNEQFF.

The chain links TRBV28 to TRBJ1-2; weak D call: TRBD1 (6 bases). Germline lookup yields CDR1 MDHEN and CDR2 SYDVKM. The CDR3 loop spans 14 amino acids. The V gene lost 4 bases and the J gene lost 4 bases, with 13 bases spanning the gap. CDR3 region: CASSSAGVFYGYTF. The CDR3 DNA is TGTGCCAGCAGTTCGGCAGGGGTCTTCTATGGCTACACCTTC.

This chain uses TRBV11-2 with TRBJ2-7, with D unclear. The V gene's germline CDR1 is SGHAT and CDR2 FQNNGV. The CDR3 is 16 amino acids. V was trimmed by 0 bases and J by 0 bases, leaving 12 bases between them. In nucleotides, the CDR3 is TGTGCCAGCAGCTTAGATGACGTTGACCTCTCCTACGAGCAGTACTTC. This sequence encodes CASSLDDVDLSYEQYF. The full variable domain, with the rest looked up from reference TRBV11-2 and TRBJ2-7, is EAGVAQSPRYKIIEKRQSVAFWCNPISGHATLYWYQQILGQGPKLLIQFQNNGVVDDSQLPKDRFSAERLKGVDSTLKIQPAKLEDSAVYLCASSLDDVDLSYEQYFGPGTRLTVT.

This chain connects TRBV9 to TRBJ2-5; TRBD2 agrees at 12 bases. The CDR3 sequence is 18 residues long. Losses at the gene ends were 0 bases for V and 1 base for J; bases not matched to a gene: 7. CDR1 SGDLS and CDR2 YYNGEE come from the germline V gene. The CDR3 loop is CASSVGLAGGPGQETQYF. CDR3 sequence (DNA): TGTGCCAGCAGCGTAGGCCTAGCGGGGGGGCCGGGCCAAGAGACCCAGTACTTC.

V and J are TRBV24-1 and TRBJ1-2, with D perhaps TRBD1 (5 bases). CDR1 KGHDR and CDR2 SFDVKD come from the germline V gene. The CDR3 sequence is 14 residues long. V lost 3 bases and J lost 8, with 15 bases in between. CDR3 in amino acids: CATSDAGTGHGYTF. CDR3 DNA: TGTGCCACCAGTGATGCCGGGACCGGACACGGCTACACCTTC.

The V and J genes are TRBV28 and TRBJ2-7, with TRBD2 as a possible D gene (5 bases). This CDR3 comprises 13 residues. The V gene lost 3 bases and the J gene lost 3 bases, with 9 bases spanning the gap. Germline V lookup: CDR1 MDHEN, CDR2 SYDVKM. The CDR3 region is CASSLRRDYEQYF. The CDR3 DNA reads as TGTGCCAGCAGTTTGCGACGGGACTACGAGCAGTACTTC.

The chain employs TRBV5-4 and TRBJ1-1; D remains unclear. There are 14 residues in the CDR3. Trimming took 0 bases from V and 0 from J, leaving 6 bases between them. Germline lookup yields CDR1 SGHNT and CDR2 YYREEE (reference sequence). CDR3 sequence reads: CASSLALMNTEAFF. The DNA of the CDR3 is TGTGCCAGCAGCTTGGCACTCATGAACACTGAAGCTTTCTTT.

The chain combines TRBV29-1 with TRBJ2-7, with D perhaps matching TRBD1 (6 bases). Per the germline V gene, CDR1 is SQVTM and CDR2 is ANQGSEA. This CDR3 region has 13 residues. V was pared by 3 bases and J by 4 bases, with 13 bases between. The CDR3 nucleotides read TGCAGCGTTGATGATGGCAGGGGTTACGAGCAGTACTTC. Translating gives CSVDDGRGYEQYF.

The chain uses TRBV28 and TRBJ1-3; D uncertain. The CDR3 contains 13 residues. With 6 bases removed from V and 4 bases from J, the gap between germline ends came to 10 bases. Per the germline V gene, CDR1 is MDHEN and CDR2 is SYDVKM. CDR3 amino acids: CASRLRSGNTIYF. The DNA for the CDR3 is TGTGCCAGCAGGCTCAGAAGCGGAAACACCATATATTTT.

V and J are TRBV5-4 and TRBJ2-3; 8 nucleotides align to TRBD2. Germline assignment: CDR1 SGHNT and CDR2 YYREEE (reference sequence). The CDR3 is 16 residues long. The junction had 10 bases not matched to a gene; V was cut back by 2 bases and J by 5 bases. CDR3 DNA: TGTGCCAGCAGCTTCGGCTGGCGGGGGGCAGTAGATACGCAGTATTTT. This codes for CASSFGWRGAVDTQYF.

A word on this clone: An end of the junction differs from the germline gene, which may be a read error. The V gene is TRBV7-2, the J gene TRBJ2-7, with D possibly being TRBD1 or TRBD2 (5 bases each). Germline V gives CDR1 SGHTA, CDR2 FQGNSA. The CDR3 has 14 amino acids. CDR3 nucleotides: TGTGCCAGCAGATTAGGGGAGACCGCCTACGAGCAGTACTTC. The encoded protein is CASRLGETAYEQYF.

J is TRBJ2-6 and V is TRBV6-5; TRBD1 aligns across 9 bases. Germline CDR1 MNHEY, CDR2 SVGAGI. This CDR3 has 15 residues. The junction had 5 bases not matched to a gene; V was cut back by 9 bases and J by 2 bases. The CDR3 loop reads CASTTGGTGANVLTF. The CDR3 DNA reads TGTGCCAGTACGACAGGGGGAACTGGGGCCAACGTCCTGACTTTC.

This chain joins TRBV19 and TRBJ2-2, with 7 bases fitting TRBD2. CDR1 LNHDA and CDR2 SQIVND come from the germline V gene (reference sequence). The V and J ends lost 1 base and 3 bases, in that order; junction bases with no gene match: 2. The CDR3 has 15 residues. CDR3 sequence (DNA): TGTGCCAGTAGTATAGGGGGACTATACACCGGGGAGCTGTTTTTT. This sequence encodes CASSIGGLYTGELFF.